This TCR beta chain was retrieved from a study of blood T cell repertoires in COVID-19. About the research overall: Both acute and convalescent COVID-19 samples were obtained from the United States, Italy and Spain.

This clone came up once. CDR3 length equals 16 residues. The V end lost 5 bases, the J end lost 6 bases, and 20 bases lay between the germline ends. Germline values: CDR1 MNHEY, CDR2 SMNVEV (reference sequence). The authors' processing: Reference gene primer amplification gave estimated nucleated cell counts. Clones were sequenced by immunoSEQ multiplex PCR, and TCRdb holds only the in-frame ones, with some missing. From that table come the V and J calls and clone size; the DNA was used to work out D and trimming. The profile shows around 180,000 clones, 80% to 90% of them singletons. The clonotype comes from a man between 60 and 75 years old with acute or convalescent COVID-19. The chain combines TRBV27 with TRBJ2-1; D is possibly TRBD1 (6 bases). The specimen sequenced was peripheral blood. In DNA, the CDR3 is TGTGCCAGCAGTACTCGTCGAGGGGGTCGGAGCAATGAGCAGTTCTTC. Translating it yields CASSTRRGGRSNEQFF.